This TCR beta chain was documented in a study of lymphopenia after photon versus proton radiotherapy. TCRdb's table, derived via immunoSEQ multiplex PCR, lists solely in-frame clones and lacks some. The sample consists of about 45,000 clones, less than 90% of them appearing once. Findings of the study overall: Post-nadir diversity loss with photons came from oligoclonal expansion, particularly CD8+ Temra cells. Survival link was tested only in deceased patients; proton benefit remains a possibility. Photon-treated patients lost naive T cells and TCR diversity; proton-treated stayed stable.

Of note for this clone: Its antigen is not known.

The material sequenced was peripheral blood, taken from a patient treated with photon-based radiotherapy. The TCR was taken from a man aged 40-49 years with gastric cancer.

CDR3 nucleotide sequence: TGTGCCAGCAGCTCAGACAGGGTCGGCGAGCAGTACTTC. Encoded protein: CASSSDRVGEQYF. The chain employs TRBV7-3 and TRBJ2-7; 7 bases map to TRBD1. The CDR3 has 13 residues. The V gene end was trimmed by 4 bases and the J gene end by 6 bases; junction bases not matched to a gene: 6. CDR1 and CDR2 from the germline V gene are SGHTA and FQGTGA.